What follows is one T cell receptor (beta chain) and its context. HTBI primers from iRepertoire and Arm-PCR of CDR3 regions yielded the TCR beta libraries. TCRdb processed the multiplex PCR reads anew with MiXCR; each CDR3 protein has one entry. The sample has around 460,000 distinct CDR3 sequences; about 14% are singletons. CDR1 is MGHRA and CDR2 is YSYEKL in the germline V gene. V was clipped by 0 bases and J by 3 bases, with 18 bases between them. The CDR3 totals 17 residues. These data come from a study of regulatory T cells in long-lasting Graves disease. Time point of the sample: newly diagnosed GD, antithyroid drugs for less than 3 months. Extracted RNA from PBMCs served as the source of the TCR library. This same sample was also taken into another study, of T cells in Graves' hyperthyroidism and ophthalmopathy.

Sequences were derived from peripheral blood mononuclear cells (PBMCs), sampled at new diagnosis, from a patient treated with antithyroid drugs. This receptor was identified in a woman in her 50s with Graves disease. The chain couples TRBV4-1 to TRBJ2-7, with TRBD1 as a possible D gene (6 bases). This CDR3 is CASSQDRAGVMFYEQYF. CDR3 in DNA: TGCGCCAGCAGCCAAGATCGGGCAGGGGTAATGTTCTACGAGCAGTACTTC.